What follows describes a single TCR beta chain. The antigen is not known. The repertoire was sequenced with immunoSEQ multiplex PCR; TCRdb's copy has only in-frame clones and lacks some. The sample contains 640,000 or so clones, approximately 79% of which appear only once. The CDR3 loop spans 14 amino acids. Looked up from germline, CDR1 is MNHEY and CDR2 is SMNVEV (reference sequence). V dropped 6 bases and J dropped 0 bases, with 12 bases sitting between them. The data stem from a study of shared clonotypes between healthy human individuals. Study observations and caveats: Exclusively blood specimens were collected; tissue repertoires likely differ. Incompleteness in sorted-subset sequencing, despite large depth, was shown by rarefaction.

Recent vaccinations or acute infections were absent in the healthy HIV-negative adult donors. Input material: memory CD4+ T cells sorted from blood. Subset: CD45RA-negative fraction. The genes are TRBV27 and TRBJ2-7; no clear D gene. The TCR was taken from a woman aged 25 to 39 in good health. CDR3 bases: TGTGCCAGCAGCCAAAACGTGGGCTCCTACGAGCAGTACTTC. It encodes CASSQNVGSYEQYF.